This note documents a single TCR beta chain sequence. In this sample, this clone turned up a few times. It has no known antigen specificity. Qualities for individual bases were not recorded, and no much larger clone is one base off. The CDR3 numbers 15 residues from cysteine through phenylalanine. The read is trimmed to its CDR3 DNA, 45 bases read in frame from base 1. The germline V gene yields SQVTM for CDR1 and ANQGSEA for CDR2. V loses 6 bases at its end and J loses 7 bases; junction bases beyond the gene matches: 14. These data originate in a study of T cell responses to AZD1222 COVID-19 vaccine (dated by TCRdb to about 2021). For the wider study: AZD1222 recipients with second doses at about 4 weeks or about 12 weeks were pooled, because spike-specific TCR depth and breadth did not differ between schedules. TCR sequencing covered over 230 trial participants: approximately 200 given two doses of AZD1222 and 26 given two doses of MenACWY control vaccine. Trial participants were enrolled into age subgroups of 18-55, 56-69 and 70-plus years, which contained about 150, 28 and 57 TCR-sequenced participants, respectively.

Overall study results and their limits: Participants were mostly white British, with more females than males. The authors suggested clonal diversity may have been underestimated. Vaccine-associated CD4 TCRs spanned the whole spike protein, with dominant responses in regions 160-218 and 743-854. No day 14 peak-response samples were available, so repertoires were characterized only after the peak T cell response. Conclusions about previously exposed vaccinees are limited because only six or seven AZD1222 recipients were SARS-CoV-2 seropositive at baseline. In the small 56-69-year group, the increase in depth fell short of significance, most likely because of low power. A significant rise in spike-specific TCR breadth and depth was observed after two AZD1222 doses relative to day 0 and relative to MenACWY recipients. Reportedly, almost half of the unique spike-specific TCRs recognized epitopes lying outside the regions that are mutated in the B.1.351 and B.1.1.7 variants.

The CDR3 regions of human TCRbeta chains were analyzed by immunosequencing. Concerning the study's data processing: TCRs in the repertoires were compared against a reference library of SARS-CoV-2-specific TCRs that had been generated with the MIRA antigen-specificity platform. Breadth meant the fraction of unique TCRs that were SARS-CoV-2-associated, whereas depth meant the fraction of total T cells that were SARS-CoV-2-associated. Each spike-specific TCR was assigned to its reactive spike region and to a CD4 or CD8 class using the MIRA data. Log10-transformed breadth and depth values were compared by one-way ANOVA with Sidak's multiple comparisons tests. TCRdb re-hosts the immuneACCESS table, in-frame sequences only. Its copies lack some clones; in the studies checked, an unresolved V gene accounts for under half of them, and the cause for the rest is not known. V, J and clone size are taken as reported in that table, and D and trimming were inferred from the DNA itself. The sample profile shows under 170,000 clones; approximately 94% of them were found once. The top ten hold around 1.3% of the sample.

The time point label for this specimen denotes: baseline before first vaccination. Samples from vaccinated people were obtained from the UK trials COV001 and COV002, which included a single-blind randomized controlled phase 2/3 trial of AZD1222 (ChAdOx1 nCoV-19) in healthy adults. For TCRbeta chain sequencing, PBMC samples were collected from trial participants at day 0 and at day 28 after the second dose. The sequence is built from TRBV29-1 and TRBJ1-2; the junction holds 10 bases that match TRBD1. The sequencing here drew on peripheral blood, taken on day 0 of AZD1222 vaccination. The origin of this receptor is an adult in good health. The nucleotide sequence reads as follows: TGCAGCGTCGACAATCAAGGGACAGGGGAGGCTGGCTACACCTTC. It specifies CSVDNQGTGEAGYTF.